Listed here are 6 T cell receptor beta chains from one sample, sequenced in a study of T-cell memory formation after mild COVID-19. Each CDR3 protein is one row after TCRdb ran MiXCR on the 5' RACE reads. The table records about 270,000 distinct CDR3 sequences, over 15% of them present only once. Sequenced input: PBMCs or a T cell subset sorted from them (not recorded which). These TCRs come from a man younger than 30 who had mild COVID-19 (a few samples of this study predate the infection). Cell type and time point are not known.

This clonotype has just a few counts. The chain recombines TRBV12-3 or TRBV12-4 with TRBJ2-7, with a weak D call TRBD2 (5 bases). The CDR3 length is 12 residues. V lost 7 bases, J lost 1 base, and 8 bases lay in between. The CDR3 DNA is TGTGCCAGCACCTCGGGGTCCTACGAGCAGTACTTC. Its protein is CASTSGSYEQYF.

This clonotype was observed a handful of times. The chain links TRBV6-2 or TRBV6-3 to TRBJ2-3, with 7 positions matching TRBD2. The CDR3 spans 14 residues. In germline, CDR1 is MNHEY, CDR2 SVGEGT. The ends lost 6 bases at V and 2 bases at J; junction bases unmatched: 5. CDR3 bases: TGTGCCAGCAGGGACGGGGGGTACACAGATACGCAGTATTTT. Amino acids: CASRDGGYTDTQYF.

This clonotype was seen a handful of times. The CDR3 DNA sequence: TGTGCCAGCAGTAGGGACTTTTACGAGCAGTACTTC. This codes for CASSRDFYEQYF. The chain links TRBV6-5 to TRBJ2-7; a weak D match, TRBD2 (6 bases). V lost 5 bases to trimming and J lost 4 bases, with 9 bases between them. The V gene's germline CDR1 is MNHEY and CDR2 SVGAGI. CDR3 length: 12 amino acids.

This clonotype has just a few counts. The chain couples TRBV10-3 to TRBJ2-7; possibly TRBD2 for D (5 bases). CDR3 length: 14 amino acids. CDR1 is ENHRY and CDR2 is SYGVKD in the germline V gene. V was shortened by 3 bases and J by 0 bases, with 9 bases between the two germline ends. The CDR3 DNA reads TGTGCCATCAGTGAAGGAGGATCCTCCTACGAGCAGTACGTC. It codes for CAISEGGSSYEQYV.

This clonotype came up a few times. J is TRBJ1-4 and V is TRBV18; 9 positions match TRBD1. Germline V CDR1 and CDR2: KGHSH, LQKENI. V dropped 0 bases and J dropped 0; count of bases not matched to a gene: 5. CDR3 length: 18 amino acids. The CDR3 sequence: CASSPPGQGGATNEKLFF. CDR3 coding DNA: TGTGCCAGCTCACCACCGGGACAGGGAGGGGCAACTAATGAAAAACTGTTTTTT. The complete variable domain, with remaining parts taken from reference TRBV18 and TRBJ1-4, reads NAGVMQNPRHLVRRRGQEARLRCSPMKGHSHVYWYRQLPEEGLKFMVYLQKENIIDESGMPKERFSAEFPKEGPSILRIQQVVRGDSAAYFCASSPPGQGGATNEKLFFGSGTQLSVL.

This clonotype was seen a handful of times. V and J are TRBV19 and TRBJ1-1, with a weak D call TRBD1 (5 bases). The ends were cut back, 4 bases at V and 6 bases at J, with 15 bases in the middle. The CDR3 covers 14 residues. Per germline, CDR1 LNHDA and CDR2 SQIVND (reference sequence). In DNA form, the CDR3 reads TGTGCCAGTAGTACCTCCGGGGGAGGGGCTGAAGCTTTCTTT. It yields the protein CASSTSGGGAEAFF.